Sequencing of this TCR beta chain was carried out in a study of blood T cell repertoires in COVID-19. On the study more broadly: Some COVID-19 samples were acute and others convalescent; all came from the United States, Italy and Spain.

Germline V gene data show CDR1 as MNHEY and CDR2 as SMNVEV (reference sequence). CDR3 length equals 16 residues. V was cut by 1 base and J by 0 bases, with 12 bases left in between. Original data processing: The assay estimated nucleated cells by amplifying reference gene primers. Sequencing was performed with immunoSEQ multiplex PCR; in TCRdb, only in-frame clones are kept and a portion is missing. The V and J calls and the clone size are those of that table, but D and trimming were determined from the DNA. The sample includes 360,000 or so clones, roughly 87% of them seen just once. Participants were aged about 18 to 95 years, lived in 20 to 30 US areas, and enrolled virtually. Either two negative PCRs, clearance, or symptom resolution qualified Cohort 3 donors as recovered.

This TCR derives from a woman aged 30 to 39 who had recovered from COVID-19. The genes are TRBV27 and TRBJ2-5; D perhaps matches TRBD2 (7 bases). Sequenced input: PBMCs or T cells enriched from blood (not recorded which). This chain's CDR3 is CASSLWGGPYQETQYF. CDR3 bases: TGTGCCAGCAGTTTATGGGGGGGGCCCTACCAAGAGACCCAGTACTTC.